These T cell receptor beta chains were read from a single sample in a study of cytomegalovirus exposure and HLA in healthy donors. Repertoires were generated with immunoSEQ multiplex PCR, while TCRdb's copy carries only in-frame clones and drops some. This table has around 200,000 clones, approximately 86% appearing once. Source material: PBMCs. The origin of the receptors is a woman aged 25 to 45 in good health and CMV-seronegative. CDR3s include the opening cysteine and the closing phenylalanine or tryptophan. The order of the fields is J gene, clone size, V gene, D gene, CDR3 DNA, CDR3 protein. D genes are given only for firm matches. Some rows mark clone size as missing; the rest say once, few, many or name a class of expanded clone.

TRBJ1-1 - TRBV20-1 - TGCAGTGGCGACGACAGCACTGAAGCTTTCTTT CSGDDSTEAFF
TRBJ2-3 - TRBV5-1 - TGCGCCAGCAGCTTGGCGGACAGAGCTACAGATACGCAGTATTTT CASSLADRATDTQYF
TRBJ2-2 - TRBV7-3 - TGTGCCAGCAGCTCCCTGACTAGGGAGCTGTTTTTT CASSSLTRELFF
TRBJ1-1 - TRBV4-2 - TGTGCCAGCAGCCAAGATTTAATGAACACTGAAGCTTTCTTT CASSQDLMNTEAFF
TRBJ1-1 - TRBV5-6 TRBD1 TGTGCCAGCAGCTTGCCGGGACAGGGATGGACTGAAGCTTTCTTT CASSLPGQGWTEAFF
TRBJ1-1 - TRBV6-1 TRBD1 TGTGCCAGTGCGACAGGGGGGAACACTGAAGCTTTCTTT CASATGGNTEAFF
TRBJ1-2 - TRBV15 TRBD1 TGTGCCACCAGCACAGAAACAGGGGCCCCGCGTGGCTACACCTTC CATSTETGAPRGYTF
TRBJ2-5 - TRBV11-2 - TGTGCCAGCAGCTTAGCAGGGGAGCAGTACTTC CASSLAGEQYF
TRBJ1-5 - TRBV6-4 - TGTGCCAGCAGTGATGATTGGCAGGGCGCTATATTCAATCAGCCCCAGCATTTT CASSDDWQGAIFNQPQHF
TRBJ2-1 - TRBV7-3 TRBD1 TGTGCCAGCAGCTTCGGGGCAGGGGGCAATGAGCAGTTCTTC CASSFGAGGNEQFF
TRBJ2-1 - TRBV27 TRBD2 TGTGCCAGCAGCTCCGGGACTAGCGGATACAATGAGCAGTTCTTC CASSSGTSGYNEQFF
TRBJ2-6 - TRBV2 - TGTGCCAGCAGTGAGTACAGGGCCATCGCCAACGTCCTGACTTTC CASSEYRAIANVLTF
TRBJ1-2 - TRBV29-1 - TGCAGCGGAAGAGACAGCAACTATGGCTACACCTTC CSGRDSNYGYTF
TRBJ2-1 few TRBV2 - TGTGCCAGCGAGGGACTTACGAAGATTACTGGCAATGAGCAGTTCTTC CASEGLTKITGNEQFF
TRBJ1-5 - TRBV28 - TGTGCCAGCAGTTCCAATCGCCTTGGGACTCCTGGGCCCCAGCATTTT CASSSNRLGTPGPQHF
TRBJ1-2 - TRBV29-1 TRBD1 TGCAGCGTTGACAGGTCTGGGACAGGGGGGTATGGCTACACCTTC CSVDRSGTGGYGYTF
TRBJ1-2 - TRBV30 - TGTGCCTGGAGTGTACCAGATACAGGCTACACCTTC CAWSVPDTGYTF
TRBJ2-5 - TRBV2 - TGTGCCAGCAGGCGGGACCAAGAGACCCAGTACTTC CASRRDQETQYF
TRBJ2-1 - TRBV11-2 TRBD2 TGTGCCAGCAGCTATCCACTAGCGAGCGACAATGAGCAGTTCTTC CASSYPLASDNEQFF
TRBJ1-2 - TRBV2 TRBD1 TGTGCCAGCAGTCCGCGACAGGGGGCAAGAGGCTACACCTTC CASSPRQGARGYTF
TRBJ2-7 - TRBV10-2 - TGCGCCAGCAGTGAGGGCCTCAACTACGAGCAGTACTTC CASSEGLNYEQYF
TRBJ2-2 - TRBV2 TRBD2 TGTGCCAGCAGTGGAGGTCTAGCGGGGCTATTGGGCGGGGAGCTGTTTTTT CASSGGLAGLLGGELFF
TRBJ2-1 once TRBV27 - TGTGCCAGCAGCGACTTCCTGAACTACAATGAGCAGTTCTTC CASSDFLNYNEQFF
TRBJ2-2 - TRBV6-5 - TGTGCCAGCAGTCCTCGGACAGCCACCGGGGAGCTGTTTTTT CASSPRTATGELFF
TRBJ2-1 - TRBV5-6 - TGTGCCAGCAGCTTGTTTTATCGCAGCGGCAGCTCCTACAATGAGCAGTTCTTC CASSLFYRSGSSYNEQFF
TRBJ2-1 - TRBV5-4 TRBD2 TGTGCCAGCAGCTTGGGAGGGGCTAGCGGGGGGAATGAGCAGTTCTTC CASSLGGASGGNEQFF
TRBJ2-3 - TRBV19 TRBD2 TGTGCCAGTAGCCCCCGGGGCGGGAGGACAGATACGCAGTATTTT CASSPRGGRTDTQYF
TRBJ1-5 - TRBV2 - TGTGCCAGCAGTGATTTGGCAGGTAGCAATCAGCCCCAGCATTTT CASSDLAGSNQPQHF
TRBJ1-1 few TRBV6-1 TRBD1 TGTGCCAGCATCCTGACAGGGGGAAGGACTGAAGCTTTCTTT CASILTGGRTEAFF
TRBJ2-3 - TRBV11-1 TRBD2 TGTGCCAGCAGTTATCCCGCCGGCCGCGGGAGCTCAGATACGCAGTATTTT CASSYPAGRGSSDTQYF
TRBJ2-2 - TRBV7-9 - TGTGCCAGCAGATCCCTCCGGGACAAGAACACCGGGGAGCTGTTTTTT CASRSLRDKNTGELFF
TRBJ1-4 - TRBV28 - TGTGCCAGCAGTTTAACAGGGTACGGCGAAAAACTGTTTTTT CASSLTGYGEKLFF
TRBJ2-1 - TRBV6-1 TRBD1 TGTGCCAGCAGTGATTGGGACAGGGGTTTTAATGAGCAGTTCTTC CASSDWDRGFNEQFF
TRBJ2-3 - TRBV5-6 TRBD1 TGTGCCAGCAGCTTGGGGACAGGGGATACAGATACGCAGTATTTT CASSLGTGDTDTQYF
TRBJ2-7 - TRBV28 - TGTGCCAGCAGTTATAGGGGTTTCCTCTCCTACGAGCAGTACTTC CASSYRGFLSYEQYF
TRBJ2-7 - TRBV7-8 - TGTGCCAGCAGTAATAGCTACGAGCAGTACTTC CASSNSYEQYF
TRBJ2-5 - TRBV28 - TGTGCCAGCAGTTCCCGGGACATAGAGACCCAGTACTTC CASSSRDIETQYF
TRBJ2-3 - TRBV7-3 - TGTGCCAGCAGCTTAATGGGACGGGGGTCTAGCACAGATACGCAGTATTTT CASSLMGRGSSTDTQYF
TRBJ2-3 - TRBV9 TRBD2 TGTGCCAGCAGCGTAGACCTAGCGGACACAGATACGCAGTATTTT CASSVDLADTDTQYF
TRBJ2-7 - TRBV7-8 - TGTGCCAGCAGCTTCCACAGGGGAGGCTACGAGCAGTACTTC CASSFHRGGYEQYF
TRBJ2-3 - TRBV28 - TGTGCCAGCAGTTTATACGGGAGAGGCACAGATACGCAGTATTTT CASSLYGRGTDTQYF
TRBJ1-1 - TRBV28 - TGTGCCAGCAGTTACACGCGGGAAGCTTTCTTT CASSYTREAFF
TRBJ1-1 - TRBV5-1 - TGCGCCAGCAGCAAGGACGGCGCGGGGGTAGGGGAAGCTTTCTTT CASSKDGAGVGEAFF
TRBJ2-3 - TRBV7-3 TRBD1 TGTGCCAGCAGCTTAGGGACAGGGGGCTTCGGAGATACGCAGTATTTT CASSLGTGGFGDTQYF
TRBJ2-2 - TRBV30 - TGTGCCTGGAGGGGTACAGGGAACACCGGGGAGCTGTTTTTT CAWRGTGNTGELFF
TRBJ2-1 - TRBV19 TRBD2 TGTGCCAGTAGTATGATTGGGACTAGACAGTACGGTGAGCAGTTCTTC CASSMIGTRQYGEQFF
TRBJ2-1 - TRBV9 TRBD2 TGTGCCAGCAACTCCGGGGGGGGGTGGAATGAGCAGTTCTTC CASNSGGGWNEQFF
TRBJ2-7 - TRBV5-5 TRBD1 TGTGCCAGCAGCTTGTTACCGGGACAGGGGACCCACGAGCAGTACTTC CASSLLPGQGTHEQYF
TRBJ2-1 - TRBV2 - TGTGCCAGCGCCCAGGTCTATGAGCAGTTCTTC CASAQVYEQFF
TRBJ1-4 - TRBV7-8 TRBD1 TGTGCCAGCAGCTTATTTCCGGGGACAGGGGCAACTAATGAAAAACTGTTTTTT CASSLFPGTGATNEKLFF
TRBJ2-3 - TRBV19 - TGTGCCAGTACACCGTGGGGGCGCCCAGATACGCAGTATTTT CASTPWGRPDTQYF
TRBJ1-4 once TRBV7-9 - TGTGCCAGTTCTCGGGGGTTTAATGAAAAACTGTTTTTT CASSRGFNEKLFF